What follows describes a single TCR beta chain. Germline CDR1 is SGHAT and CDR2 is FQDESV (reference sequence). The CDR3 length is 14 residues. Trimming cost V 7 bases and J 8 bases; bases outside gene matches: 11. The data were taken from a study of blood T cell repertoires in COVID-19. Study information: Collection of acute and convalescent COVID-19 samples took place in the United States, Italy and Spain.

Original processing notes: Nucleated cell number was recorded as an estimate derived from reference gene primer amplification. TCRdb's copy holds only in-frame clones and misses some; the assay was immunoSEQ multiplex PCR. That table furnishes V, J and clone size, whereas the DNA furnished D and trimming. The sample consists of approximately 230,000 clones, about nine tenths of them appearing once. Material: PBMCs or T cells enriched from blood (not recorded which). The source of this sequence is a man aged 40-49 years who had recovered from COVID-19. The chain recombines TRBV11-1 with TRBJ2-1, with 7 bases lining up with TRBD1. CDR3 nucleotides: TGTGCCAGCACCCAGGGACAGCTAGACGATGAGCAGTTCTTC. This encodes CASTQGQLDDEQFF.